The source of this T cell receptor (beta chain) is a study of CD8 T cells in Susac syndrome. V was pared by 2 bases and J by 7 bases, with 6 bases between. This CDR3 comprises 13 residues. RNA was extracted with the RNeasy kit, and a quantity of roughly 0.5 to 1 ug was reverse transcribed using random hexamers. TCRdb reanalysed the immunoSEQ multiplex PCR reads using MiXCR and keeps one entry per CDR3 protein. This table has 150,000 to 160,000 distinct CDR3 sequences, 90% to 95% appearing once. The chain couples TRBV12-3 or TRBV12-4 to TRBJ1-6; D remains ambiguous. Input material: CD4+ T cells from PBMCs. The clonotype originates from a human donor with Susac syndrome. The CDR3 region has the DNA TGTGCCAGCAGTTTATTGGGCAATTCACCCCTCCACTTT. Amino acid sequence: CASSLLGNSPLHF.